One sample yielded the 32 T cell receptor beta chains listed below, sequenced in a study of T cell responses to AZD1222 COVID-19 vaccine (dated by TCRdb to 2020 to 2022). Libraries were constructed by the immunoSEQ multiplex PCR assay. TCRdb mirrors the immuneACCESS table, restricted to in-frame sequences. Some clones are absent from its copies; in checked studies, under half trace to an unresolved V gene, and the reason for the others is unknown. The sample has 140,000 to 150,000 clones on record, under 95% of them singletons. The ten largest clones take up over 8% of the sample. In light of the paper, this sample's time point label describes: baseline before first vaccination. The sequencing used peripheral blood, collected on day 0 of AZD1222 vaccination. The receptors here all came from an adult in good health.

This clone was counted once. The chain employs TRBV6-1 and TRBJ1-5; TRBD1 matches 8 bases. Germline CDR1 is MNHNS and CDR2 is SASEGT. The V segment lost 3 bases and the J segment 3 bases; nucleotides outside the gene matches: 7. This CDR3 is built from 16 residues. The CDR3 here is CASSDRTGIVNQPQHF. Here the CDR3 DNA reads TGTGCCAGCAGTGATCGGACAGGGATCGTCAATCAGCCCCAGCATTTT.

The V call is TRBV19, the J call TRBJ1-2, with TRBD1 matching over 7 bases. This CDR3 region has 14 residues. With V trimmed by 6 bases and J by 2 bases, 6 bases remained unmatched. CDR1 is LNHDA, CDR2 SQIVND, per germline (reference sequence). In DNA form, the CDR3 reads TGTGCCAGTAGGGCACAGGGGCTCAACTATGGCTACACCTTC. This sequence encodes CASRAQGLNYGYTF. Filled out from reference TRBV19 and TRBJ1-2, the complete variable domain reads DGGITQSPKYLFRKEGQNVTLSCEQNLNHDAMYWYRQDPGQGLRLIYYSQIVNDFQKGDIAEGYSVSREKKESFPLTVTSAQKNPTAFYLCASRAQGLNYGYTFGSGTRLTVV.

V usage is TRBV23-1 and J usage is TRBJ1-3; D possibly corresponds to TRBD1 (6 bases). TRBV23-1 is filed as an ORF, its function uncertain. Trimming removed 2 bases from V and 1 base from J, with 24 bases in between. The CDR3 spans 20 residues. The CDR3 loop reads CASSQGMTGAVTPSGNTIYF. CDR3 DNA: TGCGCCAGCAGTCAAGGGATGACAGGCGCTGTCACACCTTCTGGAAACACCATATATTTT.

The V and J genes are TRBV7-6 and TRBJ1-5; D remains unclear. V was clipped by 2 bases and J by 9 bases, with 11 bases between them. Germline V lookup: CDR1 SGHVS, CDR2 FNYEAQ. The CDR3 contains 13 residues. The CDR3 loop reads CASSLSPIGPQHF. DNA of the CDR3: TGTGCCAGCAGCTTAAGCCCCATTGGGCCCCAGCATTTT.

The chain is built from TRBV5-8 and TRBJ2-7, with TRBD2 matching over 8 bases. The CDR3 extends over 15 amino acids. Trimming cost V 2 bases and J 6 bases; bases outside gene matches: 10. Germline loops: CDR1 SGHTS, CDR2 YDEGEE. The CDR3 loop is CASSFPGTRKGEQYF. For the CDR3, the DNA is TGTGCCAGCAGCTTTCCCGGGACTAGAAAGGGCGAGCAGTACTTC.

The chain links TRBV7-9 to TRBJ1-2; 7 positions match TRBD1. The ends lost 0 bases at V and 1 base at J; junction bases unmatched: 8. Germline CDR1 and CDR2: SEHNR and FQNEAQ (reference sequence). The CDR3 loop spans 17 amino acids. The CDR3 loop reads CASSLALPGGGNYGYTF. The CDR3, as DNA: TGTGCCAGCAGCTTAGCCCTACCAGGGGGTGGTAACTATGGCTACACCTTC.

This clone was seen only once. The V gene is TRBV28, the J gene TRBJ1-4, with D maybe TRBD1 (6 bases). The germline V and J ends were trimmed by 4 bases and 0 bases, with 12 bases remaining between them. The CDR3 runs 16 residues. Germline CDR1 MDHEN, CDR2 SYDVKM. CDR3 amino acids: CASSWGAPSTNEKLFF. CDR3 coding DNA: TGTGCCAGCAGTTGGGGGGCCCCCTCAACTAATGAAAAACTGTTTTTT.

The rearrangement links TRBV6-5 to TRBJ1-2; D unresolved. Germline V gives CDR1 MNHEY, CDR2 SVGAGI. With 0 bases removed from V and 4 bases from J, the gap between germline ends came to 6 bases. This CDR3 comprises 13 residues. This CDR3 reads CASSYSAGYGYTF. The DNA for the CDR3 is TGTGCCAGCAGTTACTCGGCAGGCTATGGCTACACCTTC.

This rearrangement joins TRBV27 to TRBJ2-3; D is unresolved. This CDR3 is 14 amino acids long. Germline V gene data show CDR1 as MNHEY and CDR2 as SMNVEV (reference sequence). Trimming took off 3 bases at V and 1 base at J, with 8 bases between the two ends. CDR3 coding DNA: TGTGCCAGCAGTTTGGCTAGTGGCACAGATACGCAGTATTTT. This sequence encodes CASSLASGTDTQYF.

The rearrangement joins TRBV7-3 to TRBJ2-7; TRBD1 might be the D (6 bases). This CDR3 has 13 residues. Deletions cut 2 bases from V and 4 bases from J, with 9 bases between. Germline V gene lookup returns CDR1 SGHTA and CDR2 FQGTGA. CDR3 sequence reads: CASSLQGKYEQYF. The DNA of the CDR3 is TGTGCCAGCAGCTTACAGGGGAAATACGAGCAGTACTTC.

This chain links TRBV29-1 with TRBJ2-3; 8 bases align to TRBD1. From germline, CDR1 is SQVTM and CDR2 ANQGSEA. The length of the CDR3 is 15 residues. The junction had 10 bases not matched to a gene; V was cut back by 6 bases and J by 2 bases. The CDR3 here is CSVVLLDRDTDTQYF. The CDR3 nucleotides are TGCAGCGTGGTCCTCCTGGACAGGGACACAGATACGCAGTATTTT.

This sequence joins TRBV29-1 and TRBJ1-2, with unresolved D. V gave up 1 base and J gave up 7 bases, with 16 bases separating them. The CDR3 sequence is 14 residues long. Germline V lookup: CDR1 SQVTM, CDR2 ANQGSEA. CDR3 region: CSVEVVARSGGYTF. CDR3 nucleotides: TGCAGCGTTGAAGTAGTGGCCAGATCGGGTGGCTACACCTTC.

CDR3: CASSSTGGRTDTQYF. The CDR3 DNA is TGTGCCAGCAGTTCAACAGGGGGCAGGACAGATACGCAGTATTTT. The chain uses TRBV6-7 and TRBJ2-3; TRBD1 matches 9 bases. TRBV6-7 is marked as an open reading frame, function uncertain. This CDR3 comprises 15 residues. V dropped 4 bases and J dropped 3; count of bases not matched to a gene: 5.

The genes are TRBV6-2 or TRBV6-3 and TRBJ1-6; 10 nucleotides agree with TRBD1. Trimming cost V 1 base and J 10 bases; bases outside gene matches: 4. This CDR3 is built from 15 residues. CDR1 and CDR2 from the germline V gene are MNHEY and SVGEGT. The CDR3 sequence: CASSYLRQGASPLHF. CDR3 bases: TGTGCCAGCAGTTACTTGCGACAGGGGGCATCACCCCTCCACTTT.

This clone came up once. The chain combines TRBV4-3 with TRBJ1-1, with 8 positions matching TRBD1. Trimming at V came to 1 base and at J to 5 bases, leaving 6 bases not matched to a gene. The CDR3 covers 15 residues. Germline V gives CDR1 LGHNA, CDR2 YSLEER. The CDR3, as DNA: TGCGCCAGCAGCCAAGGTCAGGGGGCGGGGACTGAAGCTTTCTTT. Translation gives CASSQGQGAGTEAFF.

This chain connects TRBV5-8 to TRBJ1-1; 9 bases match TRBD1. V was pared by 7 bases and J by 1 base, with 8 bases of the junction left unmatched. This CDR3 is 15 amino acids long. The germline CDR1 and CDR2 sequences are SGHTS and YDEGEE. This CDR3 reads CASGGTGYGNTEAFF. Written as DNA, the CDR3 is TGTGCCAGCGGAGGGACAGGGTATGGGAACACTGAAGCTTTCTTT. Combining the CDR3 with reference TRBV5-8 and TRBJ1-1 gives the whole variable domain EAGVTQSPTHLIKTRGQQATLRCSPISGHTSVYWYQQALGLGLQFLLWYDEGEERNRGNFPPRFSGRQFPNYSSELNVNALELEDSALYLCASGGTGYGNTEAFFGQGTRLTVV.

V is TRBV6-2 or TRBV6-3 and J is TRBJ2-4; D tentatively reads TRBD1 or TRBD2 (5 bases each). CDR3 length: 13 residues. Germline lookup yields CDR1 MNHEY and CDR2 SVGEGT. V shed 3 bases and J shed 8 bases, with 11 bases lying between them. The CDR3 loop is CASSYVQGDIQYF. Here the CDR3 DNA reads TGTGCCAGCAGTTATGTCCAGGGAGACATTCAGTACTTC.

The chain links TRBV7-9 to TRBJ2-5, with D possibly being TRBD2 (6 bases). Germline CDR1 reads SEHNR; CDR2 reads FQNEAQ (reference sequence). Trimming removed 5 bases at V and 5 bases at J, with 15 bases between. CDR3 length equals 14 residues. The DNA for the CDR3 is TGTGCCAGCAGCCGAAAAGGGGCGGGGGAGACCCAGTACTTC. Translated: CASSRKGAGETQYF.

The rearrangement links TRBV3-1 (or the pseudogene TRBV3-2) to TRBJ2-7; tentatively, D is TRBD1 or TRBD2 (6 bases each). Trimming stripped 5 bases from V and 1 base from J, with 12 bases between. CDR3 length: 14 amino acids. Germline V gene lookup returns CDR1 LGHDT and CDR2 YNNKEL (reference sequence). The CDR3 protein is CASSGGLPSYEQYF. CDR3 DNA: TGTGCCAGCAGCGGGGGGCTACCTTCCTACGAGCAGTACTTC.

V usage is TRBV2 and J usage is TRBJ1-4; D not certain. Trimming stripped 6 bases from V and 7 bases from J, with 15 bases between. The germline V gene encodes CDR1 SNHLY and CDR2 FYNNEI. The CDR3 is made up of 14 amino acids. CDR3 protein: CASSPPEGIEKLFF. As DNA, the CDR3 is TGTGCCAGCAGCCCTCCCGAGGGCATTGAAAAACTGTTTTTT.

The chain has TRBV11-1 and TRBJ2-7; 7 nucleotides line up with TRBD1. Germline lookup yields CDR1 SGHAT and CDR2 FQDESV (reference sequence). V shed 7 bases, J shed 5 bases, and the junction held 5 bases outside the gene matches. CDR3 length: 12 residues. The CDR3 sequence: CASKDRENEQYF. The CDR3 bases are TGTGCCAGCAAAGACAGGGAAAACGAGCAGTACTTC.

V is TRBV2 and J is TRBJ1-1; D not certain. Germline V gene sequence: CDR1 SNHLY, CDR2 FYNNEI. V dropped 8 bases and J dropped 3 bases, with 13 bases sitting between them. The CDR3 is 13 amino acids. The CDR3 region is CASGEGSYTEAFF. The CDR3 nucleotides read TGTGCCAGCGGGGAAGGGAGCTACACTGAAGCTTTCTTT.

The chain is built from TRBV7-9 and TRBJ2-7; no clear D. Germline V gives CDR1 SEHNR, CDR2 FQNEAQ (reference sequence). V was shortened by 1 base and J by 6 bases, with 7 bases between the two germline ends. This CDR3 contains 12 residues. Here the CDR3 DNA reads TGTGCCAGCAGCTTAGGGTTTGCCGAGCAGTACTTC. Protein sequence: CASSLGFAEQYF.

V and J are TRBV2 and TRBJ1-6; D not resolved. Germline loops: CDR1 SNHLY, CDR2 FYNNEI. With 10 bases removed from V and 6 bases from J, the gap between germline ends came to 19 bases. The CDR3 runs to 15 residues. CDR3 protein: CATILSGLLNSPLHF. Here the CDR3 DNA reads TGTGCCACTATTCTGTCCGGGCTACTTAATTCACCCCTCCACTTT.

This sequence joins TRBV7-6 and TRBJ1-2, with D unclear. Germline assignment: CDR1 SGHVS and CDR2 FNYEAQ. Trimming shortened V by 6 bases and J by 0 bases, and 17 bases separated the two germline ends. The CDR3 sequence is 16 residues long. The DNA of the CDR3 is TGTGCCAGCAGGACCTCTTCTACGGGCACTAACTATGGCTACACCTTC. It codes for CASRTSSTGTNYGYTF.

The V and J genes are TRBV12-5 and TRBJ2-3; 11 bases match TRBD1. Looked up from germline, CDR1 is LGHNT and CDR2 is FRNRAP. CDR3 length equals 17 residues. V trimming: 3 bases; J trimming: 1 base; junction bases outside the gene matches: 6. Written as DNA, the CDR3 is TGTGCTAGTGGTTTCCTCGTGGGACAGGGGGGCACAGATACGCAGTATTTT. Translating it yields CASGFLVGQGGTDTQYF.

The chain combines TRBV30 with TRBJ1-3; 10 bases align to TRBD1. The CDR3 totals 16 residues. Trimming took 3 bases from V and 7 from J; bases not matched to a gene: 12. The germline gives CDR1 GTSNPN, CDR2 SVGIG (reference sequence). The CDR3 DNA follows: TGTGCCTGGAGCGAAAGGGACAGGGGATCGTGGAACACCATATATTTT. Protein product: CAWSERDRGSWNTIYF.

This clone was recorded a few times. The genes are TRBV2 and TRBJ2-7; D is ambiguous. Germline V gives CDR1 SNHLY, CDR2 FYNNEI. The CDR3 is 13 residues long. Trimming stripped 6 bases from V and 0 bases from J, with 9 bases between. The CDR3 DNA sequence: TGTGCCAGCAGGGGAACAAACTCCTACGAGCAGTACTTC. This gives the protein CASRGTNSYEQYF. Full variable domain (remainder filled in from reference TRBV2 and TRBJ2-7): EPEVTQTPSHQVTQMGQEVILRCVPISNHLYFYWYRQILGQKVEFLVSFYNNEISEKSEIFDDQFSVERPDGSNFTLKIRSTKLEDSAMYFCASRGTNSYEQYFGPGTRLTVT.

This chain links TRBV29-1 with TRBJ1-2, with a possible D match to TRBD1 (6 bases). Germline lookup yields CDR1 SQVTM and CDR2 ANQGSEA. The ends were cut back, 7 bases at V and 7 bases at J, with 16 bases in the middle. This CDR3 is built from 12 residues. CDR3 in amino acids: CSAYRAYGGYTF. The CDR3 DNA sequence: TGCAGCGCGTACAGGGCCTATGGTGGCTACACCTTC.

The V call is TRBV11-1, the J call TRBJ2-1, with TRBD2 as a possible D gene (5 bases). CDR1 and CDR2 from the germline V gene are SGHAT and FQDESV (reference sequence). V was shortened by 5 bases and J by 7 bases, with 21 bases between the two germline ends. The CDR3 has 16 residues. CDR3 in DNA: TGTGCCAGCAGCCGTGGGCTTATTTCGGGGAATAATGAGCAGTTCTTC. Protein: CASSRGLISGNNEQFF.

V gene TRBV4-1 combines with J gene TRBJ2-2; 11 bases map to TRBD1. The CDR3 is made up of 14 amino acids. With 3 bases clipped from V and 6 bases from J, the junction kept 0 bases outside the gene matches. Germline lookup yields CDR1 MGHRA and CDR2 YSYEKL. The CDR3 nucleotides read TGCGCCAGCAGCCAGGGACAGGGGGCCGGGGAGCTGTTTTTT. Its translation is CASSQGQGAGELFF.

This rearrangement joins TRBV7-8 to TRBJ2-7; D gene ambiguous. V was clipped by 0 bases and J by 7 bases, with 10 bases between them. Germline assignment: CDR1 SGHVS and CDR2 FQNEAQ. This CDR3 comprises 13 residues. The CDR3 region has the DNA TGTGCCAGCAGCTTAGCTTTCCGGGTGGAGCAGTACTTC. Protein: CASSLAFRVEQYF.